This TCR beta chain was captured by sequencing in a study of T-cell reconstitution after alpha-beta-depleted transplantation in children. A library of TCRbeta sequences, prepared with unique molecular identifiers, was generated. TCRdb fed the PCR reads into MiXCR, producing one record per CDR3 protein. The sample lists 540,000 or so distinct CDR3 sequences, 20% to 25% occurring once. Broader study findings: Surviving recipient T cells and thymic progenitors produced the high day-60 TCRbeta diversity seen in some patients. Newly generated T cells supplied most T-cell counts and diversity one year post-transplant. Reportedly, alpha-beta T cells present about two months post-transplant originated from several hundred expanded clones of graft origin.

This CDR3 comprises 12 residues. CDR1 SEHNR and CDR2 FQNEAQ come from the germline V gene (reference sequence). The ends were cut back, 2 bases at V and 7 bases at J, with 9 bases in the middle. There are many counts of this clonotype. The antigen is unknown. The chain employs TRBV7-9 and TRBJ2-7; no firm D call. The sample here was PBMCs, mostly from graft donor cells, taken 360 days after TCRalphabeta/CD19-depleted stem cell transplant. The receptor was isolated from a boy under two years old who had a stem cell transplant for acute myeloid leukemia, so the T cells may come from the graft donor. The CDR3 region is CASSLNDLEQYF. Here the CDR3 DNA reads TGTGCCAGCAGCTTAAACGATTTGGAGCAGTACTTC.